The clone carrying this T cell receptor beta chain has just one count. Its specificity is unknown. This sample is part of a study of OX40 agonist ivuxolimab in advanced cancers. Study as a whole: Hepatocellular carcinoma, melanoma, renal cell or head and neck cancer was diagnosed in the dose-escalation patients.

The assay was immunoSEQ multiplex PCR, and TCRdb's table has in-frame clones only and misses some. The sample yields tens of thousands of clones, nearly 85% seen once. Study-level results: The average count of expanded clones was higher among CD8+ T cells than among CD4+.

CDR1 and CDR2 (germline): MNHNY, SVGAGI (reference sequence). This CDR3 has 15 amino acids. Trimming left V 7 bases short and J 2 bases short, with 16 bases between. The chain recombines TRBV6-6 with TRBJ2-3; D may be TRBD1 (5 bases). Material: CD4+ or CD8+ T cells sorted from blood, obtained in a trial of the OX40 agonist ivuxolimab. The clonotype originates from an adult with an advanced solid tumor such as melanoma, head and neck, liver or kidney cancer. CDR3 region: CASNRRGRDTDTQYF. The CDR3 region has the DNA TGTGCCAGCAATCGACGTGGCAGGGACACAGATACGCAGTATTTT.